Sequencing of this T cell receptor (beta chain) was carried out in a study of blood T cells in healthy people across ages. A second PCR of roughly 7 to 11 cycles used a sample-barcoded 5' primer and a J-beta primer mix. Every cDNA molecule bore a tag from a template-switch adaptor containing 12 random nucleotides. TCRdb independently ran MiXCR on the 5' RACE reads; one entry per CDR3 protein. The profile shows roughly 790,000 distinct CDR3 sequences, about 42% of them singletons. Whole-study results and caveats: Fewer expanded clones and more diversity marked long-lived versus aged donors.

Each sample had at least 6 million PBMCs isolated. This clonotype was seen at least ten times. Its antigen remains unknown. This TCR was recovered from a woman aged 55-75 years in good health. Sequencing used blood.

CDR3 residues: CSARVRSGDEQFF. CDR3 DNA: TGCAGTGCTAGAGTTCGCTCGGGCGATGAGCAGTTCTTC. This chain links TRBV20-1 with TRBJ2-1; D call uncertain. The germline V gene has CDR1 DFQATT and CDR2 SNEGSKA (reference sequence). V lost 1 base, J lost 8 bases, and 12 bases lay in between. The CDR3 is 13 amino acids.